This T cell receptor (beta chain) was identified during a study of regulatory T cells in long-lasting Graves disease (dated by TCRdb to the early 2020s). General notes on the study: Persistent Graves' disease meant more than 5 years of antithyroid drug treatment with TSH receptor autoantibodies that stayed positive. This study used TCR sequencing and RNA sequencing of peripheral blood to compare persistent Graves' disease patients against newly diagnosed Graves' disease patients. The study was conducted in China and was registered as a clinical trial. TCR sequencing covered some 13 persistent and roughly 20 newly diagnosed Graves' disease patients, some 33 samples in total. Persistent Graves' disease patients in the clinical cohort had taken antithyroid drugs for 9 to 11 years on average. The research as a whole found: Only the TCR beta chain was sequenced and analyzed. Preferential use of TRBV28, TRBJ1-2 and TRBJ2-5 was observed in persistent disease, whereas TRBV20-1 and TRBJ2-1 were favored in newly diagnosed disease. The authors noted that the small sample size was a limitation that may lower accuracy. More public clonotypes were shared among persistent patients (about 2,800) than among newly diagnosed patients (966). Lower TCR Shannon entropy and fewer highly expanded clones were observed in persistent Graves' disease patients than in newly diagnosed patients, which suggested clonal expansion. Only peripheral blood was studied, because thyroid tissue, the primary lesion, was inaccessible.

The CDR3, cysteine through phenylalanine, is 14 amino acids long. Only CDR3 DNA is held: 42 bases, read in frame from base 1. V and J lose 0 bases and 8 bases, and a span of 10 bases separates them. From the germline V gene (reference sequence), CDR1 is LGHDT and CDR2 is YNNKEL. Library creation used multiplex PCR. Sequencing took place on an Illumina HiSeq 4000. TCR beta libraries were built with iRepertoire HTBI primers and Arm-PCR amplification of CDR3 regions. Gel purification was performed on PCR products prior to sequencing. Per the authors' processing: A total of some 60 TRBV and under 15 TRBJ segments were identified across samples and were used for gene usage analysis of CDR3 amino acid clonotypes. COPE and FqMerger were used to merge the filtered high-quality paired reads into contigs. BLAST was used to align contigs to the IMGT TRBV, TRBD and TRBJ reference genes, and CDR3 was defined following IMGT. Clonotypes above 0.1% frequency were classified as highly expanded clones. Shannon entropy served as the measure of repertoire diversity, while the Gini coefficient captured V-J evenness. Public clonotypes were defined as clonotypes shared by more than one individual. TCRdb applied fastp at Q25 and MiXCR to the public reads, then kept only in-frame beta chains. Rows are unified per CDR3 protein, each entry keeping the most common DNA and genes. The V and J calls follow TCRdb's processing rather than the paper's. The sample table shows around 400,000 distinct CDR3 sequences, and approximately 22% are seen once. The top ten constitute about 13% of the sample.

As regards this clonotype: The target of this receptor is not known. Nothing much larger sits one base from this clone, and base qualities are not available.

The time point label for this specimen denotes: persistent/refractory GD, antithyroid drugs over 5 years with positive TRAb. For both TCR sequencing and RNA sequencing, RNA was extracted from PBMCs in TRIzol. The diagnosis of Graves' disease followed American Thyroid Association guidelines. Patients were recruited from an endocrinology department in Xi'an, China. Each patient gave approximately 10 milliliters of peripheral blood, collected in an EDTA anticoagulant tube. PBMCs were isolated by Ficoll Paque Plus density gradient separation without further T cell sorting. An Agilent 2100 Bioanalyzer and agarose gel were used to check RNA quality, and a NanoDrop 2000 was used to measure RNA concentration.

This receptor was identified in a female donor with Graves disease. The sequences come from peripheral blood mononuclear cells (PBMCs), collected when the disease was refractory, from a patient treated with antithyroid drugs. The chain is encoded by TRBV3-1 joined to TRBJ2-2; TRBD2 might be the D gene, on 6 matching bases. The sequenced DNA: TGTGCCAGCAGCCAAGAGATAGCGGAGGGGGAGCTGTTTTTT. Its product reads: CASSQEIAEGELFF.